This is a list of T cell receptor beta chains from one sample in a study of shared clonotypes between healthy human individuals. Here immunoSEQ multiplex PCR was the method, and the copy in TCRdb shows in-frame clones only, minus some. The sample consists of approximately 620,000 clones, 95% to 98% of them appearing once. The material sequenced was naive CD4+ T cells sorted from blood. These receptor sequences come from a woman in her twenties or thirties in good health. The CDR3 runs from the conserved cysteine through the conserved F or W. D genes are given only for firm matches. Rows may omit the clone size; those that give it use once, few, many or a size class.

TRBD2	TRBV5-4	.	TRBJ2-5	CASSLGSSGNQETQYF	TGTGCCAGCAGCTTGGGCTCTAGCGGGAACCAAGAGACCCAGTACTTC
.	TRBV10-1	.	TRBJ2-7	CASSEASGYEQYF	TGCGCCAGCAGTGAGGCGTCAGGCTACGAGCAGTACTTC
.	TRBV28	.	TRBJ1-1	CASSFAVVNTEAFF	TGTGCCAGCAGTTTCGCCGTGGTGAACACTGAAGCTTTCTTT
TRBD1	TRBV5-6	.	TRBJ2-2	CASSRPGQRVGELFF	TGTGCCAGCAGCAGGCCGGGACAGAGGGTAGGGGAGCTGTTTTTT
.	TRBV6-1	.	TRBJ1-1	CASSEAVLAVGNTEAFF	TGTGCCAGCAGTGAAGCGGTTCTGGCGGTCGGGAACACTGAAGCTTTCTTT
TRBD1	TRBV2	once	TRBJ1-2	CASSTRGRNYGYTF	TGTGCCAGCAGTACCAGGGGGCGCAACTATGGCTACACCTTC
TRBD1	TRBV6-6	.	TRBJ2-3	CASRTGTGAYTQYF	TGTGCCAGCAGGACCGGGACAGGGGCATATACGCAGTATTTT
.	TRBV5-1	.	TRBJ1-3	CASSVAPGHSGNTIYF	TGCGCCAGCAGCGTCGCCCCGGGACACTCTGGAAACACCATATATTTT
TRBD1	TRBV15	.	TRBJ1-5	CAIQAGGRGNQPQHF	TGTGCCATCCAAGCAGGGGGCCGGGGCAATCAGCCCCAGCATTTT
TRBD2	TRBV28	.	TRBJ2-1	CASSFTSGSRPNEQFF	TGTGCCAGCAGTTTTACTAGCGGGAGCCGCCCCAATGAGCAGTTCTTC
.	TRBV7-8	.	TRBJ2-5	CASSLGSYQETQYF	TGTGCCAGCAGCTTAGGCTCGTATCAAGAGACCCAGTACTTC
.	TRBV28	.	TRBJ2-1	CASSLSGKGQFF	TGTGCCAGCAGCCTATCCGGGAAGGGGCAGTTCTTC